This T cell receptor (beta chain) was captured in a study of CD8+CD57+ T cells in acquired aplastic anemia. This clonotype was observed a handful of times. Those patients picked for sequencing had displayed CD8+CD57+ cell expansion on flow cytometry. Template material for TCR beta VDJ and CDR3 profiling consisted of genomic DNA. TCRdb re-called the reads with MiXCR, one entry per CDR3 protein. The sample yields about 160,000 distinct CDR3 sequences, about 64% seen once. The CDR3 runs to 13 residues. In germline, CDR1 is SEHNR, CDR2 FQNEAQ (reference sequence). Deletions cut 0 bases from V and 15 bases from J, with 15 bases between.

This receptor was identified in a human donor with aplastic anemia. The sample consisted of sorted CD4+, CD8+, or CD8+CD57+ T cells (not recorded which) from PBMCs. J is TRBJ2-1 and V is TRBV7-9; D unresolved. The CDR3 spells CASSLADSPGRFF. CDR3 sequence (DNA): TGTGCCAGCAGCTTAGCAGACTCGCCTGGGCGGTTCTTC.